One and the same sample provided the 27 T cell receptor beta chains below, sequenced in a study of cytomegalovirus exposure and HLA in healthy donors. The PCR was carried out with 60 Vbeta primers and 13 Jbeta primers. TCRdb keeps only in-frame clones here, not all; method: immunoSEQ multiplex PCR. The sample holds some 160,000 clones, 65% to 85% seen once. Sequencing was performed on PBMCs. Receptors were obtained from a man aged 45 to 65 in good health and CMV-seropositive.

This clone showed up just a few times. The CDR3 bases are TGTGCCAGCAGATTAATGGGAGGGGTAGATACGCAGTATTTT. Its translation is CASRLMGGVDTQYF. This chain uses TRBV6-1 with TRBJ2-3, with 7 nucleotides matching TRBD2. The CDR3 covers 14 residues. CDR1 is MNHNS and CDR2 is SASEGT in the germline V gene. V trimming: 6 bases; J trimming: 5 bases; junction bases outside the gene matches: 8.

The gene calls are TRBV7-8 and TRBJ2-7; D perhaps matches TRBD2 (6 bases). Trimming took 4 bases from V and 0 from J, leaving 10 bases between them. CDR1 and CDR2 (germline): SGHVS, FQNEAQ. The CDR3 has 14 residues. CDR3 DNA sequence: TGTGCCAGCAGCTCTTTCGGGAGCTCCTACGAGCAGTACTTC. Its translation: CASSSFGSSYEQYF.

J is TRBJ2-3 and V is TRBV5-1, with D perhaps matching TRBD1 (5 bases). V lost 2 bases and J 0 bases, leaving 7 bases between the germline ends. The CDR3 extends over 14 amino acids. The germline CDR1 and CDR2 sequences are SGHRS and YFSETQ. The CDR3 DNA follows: TGCGCCAGCAGCTTCCAGGGCAGCACAGATACGCAGTATTTT. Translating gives CASSFQGSTDTQYF.

CDR3 DNA: TGTGCCAGCAAGAGAGGCGGTGAAAAACTGTTTTTT. As protein: CASKRGGEKLFF. This chain uses TRBV27 with TRBJ1-4; D is unresolved. The CDR3 consists of 12 residues. Trimming left V 7 bases short and J 7 bases short, with 10 bases between. The germline V gene has CDR1 MNHEY and CDR2 SMNVEV (reference sequence).

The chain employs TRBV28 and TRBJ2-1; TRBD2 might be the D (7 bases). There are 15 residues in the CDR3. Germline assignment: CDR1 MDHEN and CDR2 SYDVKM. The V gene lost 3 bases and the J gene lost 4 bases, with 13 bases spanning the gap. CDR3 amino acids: CASSFRRGGYNEQFF. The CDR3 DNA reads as TGTGCCAGCAGTTTTCGGAGGGGGGGGTACAATGAGCAGTTCTTC.

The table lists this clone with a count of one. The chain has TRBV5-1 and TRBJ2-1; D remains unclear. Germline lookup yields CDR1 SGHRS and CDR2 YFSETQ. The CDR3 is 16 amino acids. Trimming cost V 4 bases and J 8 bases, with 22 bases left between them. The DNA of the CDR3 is TGCGCCAGCAGCCCGCCGCGAGGCGCGACTGGCGATGAGCAGTTCTTC. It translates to CASSPPRGATGDEQFF.

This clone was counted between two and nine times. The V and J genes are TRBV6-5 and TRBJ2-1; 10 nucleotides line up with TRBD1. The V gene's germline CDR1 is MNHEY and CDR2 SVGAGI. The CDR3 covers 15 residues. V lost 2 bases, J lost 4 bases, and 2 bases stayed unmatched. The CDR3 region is CASSYDRGRYNEQFF. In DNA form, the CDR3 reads TGTGCCAGCAGTTACGACAGGGGGCGTTACAATGAGCAGTTCTTC.

Written as DNA, the CDR3 is TGTGCCAGCAGTTTAGGGCTACGAGAGACCCAGTACTTC. This translates into CASSLGLRETQYF. The V and J genes are TRBV27 and TRBJ2-5; D ambiguous. Germline CDR1 and CDR2: MNHEY and SMNVEV (reference sequence). This CDR3 has 13 amino acids. Trimming left V 2 bases short and J 4 bases short, with 8 bases between.

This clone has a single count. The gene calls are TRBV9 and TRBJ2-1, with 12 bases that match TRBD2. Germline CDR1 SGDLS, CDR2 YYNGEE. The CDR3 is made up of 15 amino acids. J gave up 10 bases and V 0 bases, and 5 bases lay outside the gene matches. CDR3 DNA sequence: TGTGCCAGCAGCGTAGACGGACTAGCGGGGATAGAGCAGTTCTTC. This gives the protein CASSVDGLAGIEQFF.

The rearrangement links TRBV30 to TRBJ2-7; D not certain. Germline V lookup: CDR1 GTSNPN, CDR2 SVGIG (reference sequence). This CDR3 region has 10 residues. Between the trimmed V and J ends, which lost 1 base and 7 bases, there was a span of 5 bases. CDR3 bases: TGTGCCTGGAGTGACAGAGAGCAGTACTTC. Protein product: CAWSDREQYF.

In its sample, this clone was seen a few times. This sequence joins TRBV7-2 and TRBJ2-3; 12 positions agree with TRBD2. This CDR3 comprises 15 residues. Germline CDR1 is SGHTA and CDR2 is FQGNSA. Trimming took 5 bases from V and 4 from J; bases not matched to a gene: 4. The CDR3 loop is CASSRTSGTADTQYF. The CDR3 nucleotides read TGTGCCAGCAGCCGGACTAGCGGGACAGCAGATACGCAGTATTTT.

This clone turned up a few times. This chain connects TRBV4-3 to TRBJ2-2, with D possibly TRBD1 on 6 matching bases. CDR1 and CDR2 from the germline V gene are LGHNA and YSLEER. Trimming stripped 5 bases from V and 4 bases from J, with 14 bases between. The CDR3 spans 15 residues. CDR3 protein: CASSSQGRGTGELFF. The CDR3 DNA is TGCGCCAGCAGCTCCCAGGGGAGAGGCACCGGGGAGCTGTTTTTT.

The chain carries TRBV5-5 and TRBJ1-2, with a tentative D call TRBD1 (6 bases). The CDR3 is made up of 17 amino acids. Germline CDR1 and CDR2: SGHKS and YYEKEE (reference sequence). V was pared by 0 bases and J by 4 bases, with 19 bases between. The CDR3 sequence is CASSLGPSTGFRYGYTF. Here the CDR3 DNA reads TGTGCCAGCAGCTTGGGGCCCTCGACAGGCTTTCGCTATGGCTACACCTTC.

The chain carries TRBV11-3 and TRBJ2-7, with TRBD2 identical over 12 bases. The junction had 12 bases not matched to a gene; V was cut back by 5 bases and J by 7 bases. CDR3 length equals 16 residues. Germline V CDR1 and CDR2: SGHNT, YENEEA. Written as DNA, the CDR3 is TGTGCCAGCAGCCCTAGAGGACTAGCGGGGTCGGGGGAGCAGTACTTC. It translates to CASSPRGLAGSGEQYF.

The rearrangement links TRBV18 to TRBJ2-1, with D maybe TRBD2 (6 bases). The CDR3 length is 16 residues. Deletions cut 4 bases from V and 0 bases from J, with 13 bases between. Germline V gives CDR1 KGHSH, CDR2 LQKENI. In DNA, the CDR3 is TGTGCCAGCTCACGAGCAAGCGGGTCCTCCTACAATGAGCAGTTCTTC. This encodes CASSRASGSSYNEQFF.

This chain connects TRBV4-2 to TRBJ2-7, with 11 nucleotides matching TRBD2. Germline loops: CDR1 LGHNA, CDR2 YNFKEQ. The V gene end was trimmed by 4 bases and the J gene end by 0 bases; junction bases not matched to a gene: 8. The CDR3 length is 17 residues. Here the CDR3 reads CASSPSGTSGFSYEQYF. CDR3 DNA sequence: TGTGCCAGCAGCCCCTCCGGGACTAGCGGTTTCTCCTACGAGCAGTACTTC.

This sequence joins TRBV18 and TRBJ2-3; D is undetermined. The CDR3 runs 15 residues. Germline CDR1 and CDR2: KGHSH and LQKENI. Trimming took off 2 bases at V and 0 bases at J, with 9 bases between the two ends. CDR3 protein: CASSPDSTSTDTQYF. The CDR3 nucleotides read TGTGCCAGCTCACCAGATTCTACTAGCACAGATACGCAGTATTTT.

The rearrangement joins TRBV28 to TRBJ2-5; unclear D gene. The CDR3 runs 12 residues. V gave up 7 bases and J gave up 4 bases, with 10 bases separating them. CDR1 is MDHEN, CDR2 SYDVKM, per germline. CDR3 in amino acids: CASTNSLETQYF. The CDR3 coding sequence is TGTGCCAGCACCAACAGCCTAGAGACCCAGTACTTC. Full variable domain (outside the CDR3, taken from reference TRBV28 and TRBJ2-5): DVKVTQSSRYLVKRTGEKVFLECVQDMDHENMFWYRQDPGLGLRLIYFSYDVKMKEKGDIPEGYSVSREKKERFSLILESASTNQTSMYLCASTNSLETQYFGPGTRLLVL.

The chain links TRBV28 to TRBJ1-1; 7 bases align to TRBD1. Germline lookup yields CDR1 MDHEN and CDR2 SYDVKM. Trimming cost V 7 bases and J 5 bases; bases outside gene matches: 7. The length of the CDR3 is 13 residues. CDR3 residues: CASTRQGWTEAFF. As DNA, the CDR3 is TGTGCCAGCACCCGACAGGGTTGGACTGAAGCTTTCTTT. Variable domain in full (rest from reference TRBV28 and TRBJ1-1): DVKVTQSSRYLVKRTGEKVFLECVQDMDHENMFWYRQDPGLGLRLIYFSYDVKMKEKGDIPEGYSVSREKKERFSLILESASTNQTSMYLCASTRQGWTEAFFGQGTRLTVV.

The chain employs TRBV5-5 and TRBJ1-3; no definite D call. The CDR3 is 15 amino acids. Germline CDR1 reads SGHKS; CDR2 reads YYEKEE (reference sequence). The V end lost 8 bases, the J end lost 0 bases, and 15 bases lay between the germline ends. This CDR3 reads CASAEQLTSGNTIYF. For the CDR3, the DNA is TGTGCCAGTGCCGAACAGCTTACCTCTGGAAACACCATATATTTT.

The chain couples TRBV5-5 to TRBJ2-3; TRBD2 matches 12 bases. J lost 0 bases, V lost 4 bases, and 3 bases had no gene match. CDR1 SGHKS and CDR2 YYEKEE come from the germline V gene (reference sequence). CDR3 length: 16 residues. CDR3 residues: CASSQGLAGSTDTQYF. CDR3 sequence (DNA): TGTGCCAGCAGCCAAGGACTAGCGGGGAGCACAGATACGCAGTATTTT.

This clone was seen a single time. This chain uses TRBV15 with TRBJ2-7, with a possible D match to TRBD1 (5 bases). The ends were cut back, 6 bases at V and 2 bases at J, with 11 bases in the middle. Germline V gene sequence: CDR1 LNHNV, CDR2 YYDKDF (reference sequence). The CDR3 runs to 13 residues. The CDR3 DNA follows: TGTGCCACCAGTTGGACAACAGCCTACGAGCAGTACTTC. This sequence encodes CATSWTTAYEQYF.

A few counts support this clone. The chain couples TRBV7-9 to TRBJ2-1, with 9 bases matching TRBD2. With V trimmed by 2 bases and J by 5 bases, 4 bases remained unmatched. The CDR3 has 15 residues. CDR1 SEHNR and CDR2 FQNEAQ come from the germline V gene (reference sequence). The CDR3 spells CASSLWREGHNEQFF. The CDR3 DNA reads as TGTGCCAGCAGCTTATGGCGGGAGGGACACAATGAGCAGTTCTTC.

The CDR3: CASSPRQAISYNEQFF. DNA of the CDR3: TGTGCCAGCAGCCCCAGACAGGCTATCTCCTACAATGAGCAGTTCTTC. The V gene is TRBV21-1, the J gene TRBJ2-1; whether TRBD1, the table's D call, matches the DNA was not checked. TRBV21-1 is a documented pseudogene. The CDR3 runs 16 residues.

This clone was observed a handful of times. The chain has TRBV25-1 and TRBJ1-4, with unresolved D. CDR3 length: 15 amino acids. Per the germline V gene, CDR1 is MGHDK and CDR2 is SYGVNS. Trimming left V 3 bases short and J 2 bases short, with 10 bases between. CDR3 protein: CASSDPGWTNEKLFF. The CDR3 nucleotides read TGTGCCAGCAGTGATCCGGGGTGGACTAATGAAAAACTGTTTTTT. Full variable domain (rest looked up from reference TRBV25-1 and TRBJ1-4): EADIYQTPRYLVIGTGKKITLECSQTMGHDKMYWYQQDPGMELHLIHYSYGVNSTEKGDLSSESTVSRIRTEHFPLTLESARPSHTSQYLCASSDPGWTNEKLFFGSGTQLSVL.

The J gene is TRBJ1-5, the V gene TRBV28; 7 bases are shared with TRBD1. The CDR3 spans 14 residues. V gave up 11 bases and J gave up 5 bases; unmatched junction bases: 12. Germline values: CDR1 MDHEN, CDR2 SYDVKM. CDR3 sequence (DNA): TGTGCCCGCGGAGGGGGCGTTTCCTATCAGCCCCAGCATTTT. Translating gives CARGGGVSYQPQHF.

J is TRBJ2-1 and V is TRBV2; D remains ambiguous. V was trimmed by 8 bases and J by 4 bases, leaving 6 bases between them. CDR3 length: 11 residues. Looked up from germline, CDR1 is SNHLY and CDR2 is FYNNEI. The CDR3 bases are TGTGCCAGCGGAGCTTACAATGAGCAGTTCTTC. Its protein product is CASGAYNEQFF.